The 28 T cell receptor beta chains in this list originate from one sample, sequenced in a study of identical twins. TCRdb reanalysed the 5' RACE reads using MiXCR and keeps one entry per CDR3 protein. The sample holds about 190,000 distinct CDR3 sequences, 15% to 20% seen once. This sample also appeared in a second study, on T cells expressing NK-cell markers.

The sequencing sample was made of CD8+ T cells sorted from blood. The receptors here all came from a woman aged 18-29 years in good health.

This clonotype turned up a few times. This chain links TRBV7-6 with TRBJ2-7; the D gene is possibly TRBD2 (6 bases). Trimming stripped 5 bases from V and 0 bases from J, with 14 bases between. The CDR3 runs 15 residues. Germline-derived CDR1 and CDR2 are SGHVS and FNYEAQ. CDR3 residues: CASSPGTDSSYEQYF. The CDR3 nucleotides are TGTGCCAGCAGCCCAGGGACTGATAGCTCCTACGAGCAGTACTTC.

The chain employs TRBV4-2 and TRBJ2-2, with 7 positions matching TRBD1. This CDR3 region has 16 residues. Unmatched junction bases numbered 9, after V lost 3 bases and J lost 5 bases. Germline V gene lookup returns CDR1 LGHNA and CDR2 YNFKEQ. As DNA, the CDR3 is TGTGCCAGCAGCCACGGAGCCGGGACAGCAACCGGGGAGCTGTTTTTT. Translated: CASSHGAGTATGELFF.

This clonotype was observed a few times. The chain employs TRBV7-9 and TRBJ2-5, with 11 bases that match TRBD2. V lost 4 bases, J lost 1 base, and 8 bases stayed unmatched. The CDR3 contains 17 residues. Germline V gene sequence: CDR1 SEHNR, CDR2 FQNEAQ (reference sequence). The CDR3 bases are TGTGCCAGCAGCTCAACTAGCGGGAGTGGGATCCAAGAGACCCAGTACTTC. Amino acids: CASSSTSGSGIQETQYF.

This clonotype was counted a few times. The chain recombines TRBV18 with TRBJ2-3; D is unclear. Looked up from germline, CDR1 is KGHSH and CDR2 is LQKENI. This CDR3 has 12 amino acids. V was shortened by 4 bases and J by 4 bases, with 6 bases between the two germline ends. The CDR3 is CASSHEADTQYF. In nucleotides, the CDR3 is TGTGCCAGCTCACACGAGGCAGATACGCAGTATTTT. Looking up the rest from reference TRBV18 and TRBJ2-3 gives the full variable domain: NAGVMQNPRHLVRRRGQEARLRCSPMKGHSHVYWYRQLPEEGLKFMVYLQKENIIDESGMPKERFSAEFPKEGPSILRIQQVVRGDSAAYFCASSHEADTQYFGPGTRLTVL.

The chain employs TRBV29-1 and TRBJ2-4; D may be TRBD2 (5 bases). The CDR3 contains 12 residues. Trimming pared 7 bases from V and 7 bases from J, leaving 14 bases between. CDR1 is SQVTM and CDR2 is ANQGSEA in the germline V gene. The CDR3 here is CSGQAGSNIQYF. DNA for the CDR3: TGCAGCGGGCAGGCGGGTTCGAACATTCAGTACTTC.

The rearrangement uses TRBV13 and TRBJ1-1, with 8 bases lining up with TRBD1. The CDR3 consists of 15 residues. Looked up from germline, CDR1 is PRHDT and CDR2 is FYEKMQ (reference sequence). Trimming took 5 bases from V and 6 from J; bases not matched to a gene: 11. CDR3 sequence reads: CASSPEDRGISEAFF. The CDR3 nucleotides read TGTGCCAGCAGCCCAGAAGACAGGGGCATTTCTGAAGCTTTCTTT. Looking up the rest from reference TRBV13 and TRBJ1-1 gives the full variable domain: AAGVIQSPRHLIKEKRETATLKCYPIPRHDTVYWYQQGPGQDPQFLISFYEKMQSDKGSIPDRFSAQQFSDYHSELNMSSLELGDSALYFCASSPEDRGISEAFFGQGTRLTVV.

This clonotype has a count of ten or more. The gene calls are TRBV12-3 or TRBV12-4 and TRBJ2-1; 10 bases match TRBD2. Trimming took 0 bases from V and 8 from J; bases not matched to a gene: 7. CDR3 length: 16 residues. The DNA of the CDR3 is TGTGCCAGCAGTTTAGCGCTAGCGGGAGAAGGTGATGAGCAGTTCTTC. This codes for CASSLALAGEGDEQFF.

The chain couples TRBV11-1 to TRBJ2-3, with D perhaps matching TRBD2 (7 bases). The CDR3 length is 19 residues. V lost 4 bases to trimming and J lost 0 bases, with 23 bases between them. Germline loops: CDR1 SGHAT, CDR2 FQDESV (reference sequence). In nucleotides, the CDR3 is TGTGCCAGCAGCTCAACGGGACACCTCTCTAGCGGAAGCACAGATACGCAGTATTTT. Protein: CASSSTGHLSSGSTDTQYF. The entire variable domain, with the rest obtained from reference TRBV11-1 and TRBJ2-3, is as follows: EAEVAQSPRYKITEKSQAVAFWCDPISGHATLYWYRQILGQGPELLVQFQDESVVDDSQLPKDRFSAERLKGVDSTLKIQPAELGDSAMYLCASSSTGHLSSGSTDTQYFGPGTRLTVL.

This clonotype was detected a few times. The chain recombines TRBV27 with TRBJ2-6, with 8 positions matching TRBD1. V shed 1 base and J 4 bases; nucleotides not matched to a gene: 6. From germline, CDR1 is MNHEY and CDR2 SMNVEV (reference sequence). The CDR3 is made up of 17 amino acids. CDR3 sequence reads: CASSLYQGARGANVLTF. Here the CDR3 DNA reads TGTGCCAGCAGTTTATACCAGGGGGCGCGCGGGGCCAACGTCCTGACTTTC.

This clonotype was seen at least ten times. The V call is TRBV15, the J call TRBJ2-1, with D hard to call. The V gene lost 6 bases and the J gene lost 7 bases, with 19 bases spanning the gap. The CDR3 has 15 residues. CDR1 LNHNV and CDR2 YYDKDF come from the germline V gene (reference sequence). CDR3 DNA sequence: TGTGCCACCAGTCCGGTAGGGCCCATGGTGAATGAGCAGTTCTTC. It codes for CATSPVGPMVNEQFF.

This clonotype was seen only a few times. This CDR3 is CSAGTTGTNTEAFF. CDR3 nucleotides: TGCAGTGCCGGAACTACAGGGACGAACACTGAAGCTTTCTTT. This chain uses TRBV20-1 with TRBJ1-1; D might be TRBD1 (6 bases). Deletions cut 6 bases from V and 1 base from J, with 15 bases between. The germline V gene has CDR1 DFQATT and CDR2 SNEGSKA (reference sequence). This CDR3 has 14 amino acids.

The V gene is TRBV9, the J gene TRBJ2-2; 10 nucleotides line up with TRBD2. This CDR3 is 17 amino acids long. Germline-derived CDR1 and CDR2 are SGDLS and YYNGEE. The J segment lost 5 bases and the V segment lost 2 bases, leaving 9 bases of the junction unmatched. The CDR3 bases are TGTGCCAGCAGCGTTCCGCTAGCGGGAGAGGATACCGGGGAGCTGTTTTTT. Its protein product is CASSVPLAGEDTGELFF.

V is TRBV9 and J is TRBJ1-4; D is ambiguous. V was pared by 7 bases and J by 0 bases, with 13 bases between. This CDR3 is built from 15 residues. CDR1 is SGDLS, CDR2 YYNGEE, per germline. The CDR3: CASGSGTATNEKLFF. CDR3 bases: TGTGCCAGCGGCTCGGGAACGGCAACTAATGAAAAACTGTTTTTT. Filled out from reference TRBV9 and TRBJ1-4, the complete variable domain reads DSGVTQTPKHLITATGQRVTLRCSPRSGDLSVYWYQQSLDQGLQFLIQYYNGEERAKGNILERFSAQQFPDLHSELNLSSLELGDSALYFCASGSGTATNEKLFFGSGTQLSVL.

The rearrangement links TRBV2 to TRBJ2-7; 8 nucleotides align to TRBD1. Trimming removed 10 bases from V and 3 bases from J; junction bases left unmatched: 11. CDR1 is SNHLY and CDR2 is FYNNEI in the germline V gene. The CDR3 runs 14 residues. CDR3 loop: CAIGPGQVVYEQYF. In nucleotides, the CDR3 is TGTGCCATCGGCCCGGGACAGGTTGTCTACGAGCAGTACTTC.

This clonotype was picked up many times. The genes are TRBV4-1 and TRBJ1-2; no reliable D call. The CDR3 runs 15 residues. V was clipped by 0 bases and J by 2 bases, with 10 bases between them. CDR1 is MGHRA, CDR2 YSYEKL, per germline. Written as DNA, the CDR3 is TGCGCCAGCAGCCAAGATCCAAGAATCAACTATGGCTACACCTTC. Encoded protein: CASSQDPRINYGYTF.

V is TRBV4-3 and J is TRBJ2-5, with D unclear. Germline CDR1 reads LGHNA; CDR2 reads YSLEER. This CDR3 region has 15 residues. The V end lost 0 bases, the J end lost 4 bases, and 12 bases lay between the germline ends. CDR3 sequence reads: CASSQDLSTLETQYF. The CDR3 DNA sequence: TGCGCCAGCAGCCAAGATCTTTCTACTCTAGAGACCCAGTACTTC.

The chain links TRBV11-2 to TRBJ2-5; 7 bases agree with TRBD2. With 5 bases clipped from V and 3 bases from J, the junction kept 9 bases outside the gene matches. The CDR3 covers 15 residues. Germline V lookup: CDR1 SGHAT, CDR2 FQNNGV. The CDR3 coding sequence is TGTGCCAGCAGCCCGGGGCTGGGGAGGGAAGAGACCCAGTACTTC. Amino acid sequence: CASSPGLGREETQYF. The variable domain in full, with the rest retrieved from reference TRBV11-2 and TRBJ2-5, is EAGVAQSPRYKIIEKRQSVAFWCNPISGHATLYWYQQILGQGPKLLIQFQNNGVVDDSQLPKDRFSAERLKGVDSTLKIQPAKLEDSAVYLCASSPGLGREETQYFGPGTRLLVL.

This clonotype was seen ten or more times. The genes are TRBV7-9 and TRBJ1-1, with a tentative D call TRBD1 (6 bases). With 1 base removed from V and 1 base from J, the gap between germline ends came to 7 bases. Germline V lookup: CDR1 SEHNR, CDR2 FQNEAQ (reference sequence). The CDR3 is 14 residues long. CDR3 DNA sequence: TGTGCCAGCAGCTTAGGAGGGGGGAACACTGAAGCTTTCTTT. Amino acid sequence: CASSLGGGNTEAFF.

The chain links TRBV7-9 to TRBJ2-7, with 7 bases identical to TRBD1. The CDR3 contains 16 residues. The V and J ends lost 5 bases and 2 bases, in that order; junction bases with no gene match: 12. From germline, CDR1 is SEHNR and CDR2 FQNEAQ (reference sequence). The CDR3 spells CASSHTRDSKTYEQYF. CDR3 DNA: TGTGCCAGCAGCCATACAAGGGACAGTAAAACCTACGAGCAGTACTTC.

This clonotype was observed a few times. V and J are TRBV12-3 or TRBV12-4 and TRBJ2-1, with a possible D match to TRBD1 (6 bases). Trimming shortened V by 1 base and J by 5 bases, and 6 bases separated the two germline ends. CDR3 length: 13 amino acids. In nucleotides, the CDR3 is TGTGCCAGCAGTTTAGGACAGGACAATGAGCAGTTCTTC. It encodes CASSLGQDNEQFF.

In this sample, this clonotype turned up a few times. The V call is TRBV11-1, the J call TRBJ2-1; D perhaps matches TRBD2 (5 bases). The germline V gene has CDR1 SGHAT and CDR2 FQDESV (reference sequence). This CDR3 is built from 15 residues. Trimming took off 2 bases at V and 5 bases at J, with 13 bases between the two ends. CDR3 region: CASSLPGLTNNEQFF. As DNA, the CDR3 is TGTGCCAGCAGCTTACCCGGACTCACCAACAATGAGCAGTTCTTC. Combining the CDR3 with reference TRBV11-1 and TRBJ2-1 gives the whole variable domain EAEVAQSPRYKITEKSQAVAFWCDPISGHATLYWYRQILGQGPELLVQFQDESVVDDSQLPKDRFSAERLKGVDSTLKIQPAELGDSAMYLCASSLPGLTNNEQFFGPGTRLTVL.

This clonotype was detected many times. The chain has TRBV12-3 or TRBV12-4 and TRBJ1-4; D uncertain. The V end was cut by 6 bases, the J end by 5 bases, with 13 bases between. There are 14 residues in the CDR3. CDR3 DNA sequence: TGTGCCAGCAGCCCCCTAGTAGAGAATGAAAAACTGTTTTTT. Translated, it gives CASSPLVENEKLFF.

The gene calls are TRBV6-2 or TRBV6-3 and TRBJ2-1; a possible D gene is TRBD2 (6 bases). Germline-derived CDR1 and CDR2 are MNHEY and SVGEGT. The CDR3 is 16 amino acids. The V end was cut by 8 bases, the J end by 0 bases, with 17 bases between. The CDR3 region is CASALARDSSYNEQFF. The CDR3 nucleotides are TGTGCCAGCGCCCTAGCGCGGGATTCCTCCTACAATGAGCAGTTCTTC.

This clonotype has a handful of counts. The J gene is TRBJ1-1, the V gene TRBV29-1; maybe TRBD1 (5 bases). V was clipped by 3 bases and J by 7 bases, with 21 bases between them. This CDR3 is built from 15 residues. CDR1 is SQVTM and CDR2 is ANQGSEA in the germline V gene. The CDR3 region has the DNA TGCAGCGTTGAGTGGGGACGTACTCCACCTGATGAAGCTTTCTTT. Its translation is CSVEWGRTPPDEAFF.

The chain joins TRBV6-5 to TRBJ2-1, with D tentatively TRBD1 or TRBD2 (5 bases each). This CDR3 is 16 amino acids long. From germline, CDR1 is MNHEY and CDR2 SVGAGI. Trimming removed 0 bases from V and 9 bases from J, with 18 bases in between. CDR3 bases: TGTGCCAGCAGTTACTCGGACTCCCCGAGAAGGGGTGAGCAGTTCTTC. This encodes CASSYSDSPRRGEQFF.

This clonotype appeared a few times. The chain combines TRBV12-3 or TRBV12-4 with TRBJ2-3; D call uncertain. V was trimmed by 3 bases and J by 2 bases, leaving 9 bases between them. CDR3 length equals 14 residues. CDR3 sequence reads: CASSFLSSTDTQYF. Written as DNA, the CDR3 is TGTGCCAGCAGTTTTCTTTCCTCCACAGATACGCAGTATTTT.

This clonotype was counted only a few times. This chain connects TRBV12-5 to TRBJ2-7; D is unclear. Trimming stripped 6 bases from V and 0 bases from J, with 18 bases between. This CDR3 region has 16 residues. The V gene's germline CDR1 is LGHNT and CDR2 FRNRAP. This CDR3 is CASGPPLGPSSYEQYF. DNA for the CDR3: TGTGCTAGTGGCCCACCTCTTGGACCTAGCTCCTACGAGCAGTACTTC.

This clonotype was recorded many times. The V gene is TRBV27, the J gene TRBJ1-1; 7 bases are shared with TRBD1. V lost 4 bases to trimming and J lost 5 bases; unmatched junction nucleotides: 1. The CDR3 is 12 amino acids. The V gene's germline CDR1 is MNHEY and CDR2 SMNVEV (reference sequence). The CDR3 coding sequence is TGTGCCAGCAGTTCCAGGGGGACTGAAGCTTTCTTT. Protein: CASSSRGTEAFF.